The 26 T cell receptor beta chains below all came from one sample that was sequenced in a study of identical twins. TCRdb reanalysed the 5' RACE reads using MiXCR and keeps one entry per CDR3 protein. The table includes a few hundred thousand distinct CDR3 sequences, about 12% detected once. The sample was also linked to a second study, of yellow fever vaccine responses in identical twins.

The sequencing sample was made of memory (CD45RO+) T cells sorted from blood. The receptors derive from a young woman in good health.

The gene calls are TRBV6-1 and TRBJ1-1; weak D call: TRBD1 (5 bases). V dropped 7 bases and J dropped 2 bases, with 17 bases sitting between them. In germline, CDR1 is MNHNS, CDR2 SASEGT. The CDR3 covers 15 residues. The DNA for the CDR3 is TGTGCCAGCAAGGTTCGTAGGGGCTACAACACTGAAGCTTTCTTT. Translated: CASKVRRGYNTEAFF.

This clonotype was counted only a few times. This CDR3 reads CASSLASDRGGNEQFF. The CDR3 DNA is TGTGCCAGCAGCTTAGCGTCGGACAGGGGGGGTAATGAGCAGTTCTTC. The rearrangement links TRBV7-2 to TRBJ2-1, with 10 nucleotides matching TRBD1. CDR1 is SGHTA and CDR2 is FQGNSA in the germline V gene. V shed 0 bases and J 7 bases; nucleotides not matched to a gene: 6. This CDR3 contains 16 residues.

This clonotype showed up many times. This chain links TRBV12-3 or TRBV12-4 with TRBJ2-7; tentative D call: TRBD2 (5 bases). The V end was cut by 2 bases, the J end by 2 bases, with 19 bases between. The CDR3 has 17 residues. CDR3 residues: CASSLTARGQEAYEQYF. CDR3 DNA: TGTGCCAGCAGTTTAACTGCCCGAGGGCAGGAGGCCTACGAGCAGTACTTC.

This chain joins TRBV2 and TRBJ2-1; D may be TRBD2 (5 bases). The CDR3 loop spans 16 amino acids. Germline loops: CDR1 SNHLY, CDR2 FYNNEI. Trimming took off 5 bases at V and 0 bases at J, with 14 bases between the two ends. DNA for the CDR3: TGTGCCAGCAGTTTCCCGGCGGGTAGCTCCTACAATGAGCAGTTCTTC. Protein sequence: CASSFPAGSSYNEQFF.

In DNA form, the CDR3 reads TGTGCCAGCAGCTTACTTGCGGGACCGCCCTACAATGAGCAGTTCTTC. Its protein is CASSLLAGPPYNEQFF. The rearrangement joins TRBV7-2 to TRBJ2-1, with D perhaps matching TRBD2 (6 bases). Trimming took 2 bases from V and 2 from J, leaving 13 bases between them. The CDR3 contains 16 residues. The germline gives CDR1 SGHTA, CDR2 FQGNSA. Looking up the rest from reference TRBV7-2 and TRBJ2-1 gives the full variable domain: GAGVSQSPSNKVTEKGKDVELRCDPISGHTALYWYRQSLGQGLEFLIYFQGNSAPDKSGLPSDRFSAERTGGSVSTLTIQRTQQEDSAVYLCASSLLAGPPYNEQFFGPGTRLTVL.

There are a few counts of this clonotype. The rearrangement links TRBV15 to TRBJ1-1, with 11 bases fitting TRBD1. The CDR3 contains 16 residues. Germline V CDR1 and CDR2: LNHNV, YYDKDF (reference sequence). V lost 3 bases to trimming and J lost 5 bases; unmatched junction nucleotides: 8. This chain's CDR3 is CATSRVSGTGGTEAFF. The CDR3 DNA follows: TGTGCCACCAGCAGGGTTTCCGGGACAGGGGGGACTGAAGCTTTCTTT. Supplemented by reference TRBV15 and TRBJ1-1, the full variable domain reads DAMVIQNPRYQVTQFGKPVTLSCSQTLNHNVMYWYQQKSSQAPKLLFHYYDKDFNNEADTPDNFQSRRPNTSFCFLDIRSPGLGDTAMYLCATSRVSGTGGTEAFFGQGTRLTVV.

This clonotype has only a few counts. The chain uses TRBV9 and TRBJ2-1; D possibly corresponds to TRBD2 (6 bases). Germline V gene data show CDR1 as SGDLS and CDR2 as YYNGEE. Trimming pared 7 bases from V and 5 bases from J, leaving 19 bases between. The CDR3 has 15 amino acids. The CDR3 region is CASADPLAIHNEQFF. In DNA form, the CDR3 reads TGTGCCAGCGCGGACCCTCTAGCGATCCACAATGAGCAGTTCTTC.

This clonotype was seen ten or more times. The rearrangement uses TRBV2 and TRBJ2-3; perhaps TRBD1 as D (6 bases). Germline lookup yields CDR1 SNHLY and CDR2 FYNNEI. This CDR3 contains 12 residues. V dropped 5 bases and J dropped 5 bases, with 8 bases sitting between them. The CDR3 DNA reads TGTGCCAGCAGTCCGGGACAAGATACGCAGTATTTT. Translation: CASSPGQDTQYF.

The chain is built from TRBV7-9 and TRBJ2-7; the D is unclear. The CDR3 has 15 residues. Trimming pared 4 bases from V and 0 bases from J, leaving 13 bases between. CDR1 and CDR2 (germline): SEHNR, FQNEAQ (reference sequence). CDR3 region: CASSSPSMSSYEQYF. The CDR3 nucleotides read TGTGCCAGCAGCTCCCCTTCCATGAGCTCCTACGAGCAGTACTTC. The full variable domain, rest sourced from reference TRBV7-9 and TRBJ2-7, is DTGVSQNPRHKITKRGQNVTFRCDPISEHNRLYWYRQTLGQGPEFLTYFQNEAQLEKSRLLSDRFSAERPKGSFSTLEIQRTEQGDSAMYLCASSSPSMSSYEQYFGPGTRLTVT.

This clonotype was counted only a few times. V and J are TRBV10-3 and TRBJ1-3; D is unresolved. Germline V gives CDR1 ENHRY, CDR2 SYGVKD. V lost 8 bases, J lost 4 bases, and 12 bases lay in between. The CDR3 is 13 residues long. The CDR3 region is CAIGPEWGNTIYF. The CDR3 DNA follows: TGTGCCATCGGGCCCGAGTGGGGAAACACCATATATTTT.

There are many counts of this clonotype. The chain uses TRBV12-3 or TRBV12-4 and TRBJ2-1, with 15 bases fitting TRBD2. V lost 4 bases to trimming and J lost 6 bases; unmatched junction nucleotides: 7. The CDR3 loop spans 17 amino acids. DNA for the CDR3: TGTGCCAGCAGTTCTTGGACTAGCGGGAGGGAAGGCAATGAGCAGTTCTTC. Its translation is CASSSWTSGREGNEQFF.

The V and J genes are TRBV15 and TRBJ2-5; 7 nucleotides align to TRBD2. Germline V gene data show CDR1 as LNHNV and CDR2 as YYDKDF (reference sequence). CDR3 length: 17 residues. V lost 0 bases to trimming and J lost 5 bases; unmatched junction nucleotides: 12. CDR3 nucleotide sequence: TGTGCCACCAGCAGAGATGGATCCTTCAGGGAGGGCGAGACCCAGTACTTC. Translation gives CATSRDGSFREGETQYF.

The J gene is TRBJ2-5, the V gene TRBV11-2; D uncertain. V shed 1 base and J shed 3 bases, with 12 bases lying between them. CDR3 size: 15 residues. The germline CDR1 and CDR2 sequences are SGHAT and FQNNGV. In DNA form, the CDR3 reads TGTGCCAGCAGCTTAGGACGGCTAGATAAAGAGACCCAGTACTTC. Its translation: CASSLGRLDKETQYF.

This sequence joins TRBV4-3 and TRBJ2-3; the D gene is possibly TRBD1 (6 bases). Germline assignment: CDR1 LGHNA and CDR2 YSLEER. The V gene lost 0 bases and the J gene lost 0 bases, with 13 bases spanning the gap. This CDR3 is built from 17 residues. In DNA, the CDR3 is TGCGCCAGCAGCCAAGAGTCAGGGGTCACTAGCACAGATACGCAGTATTTT. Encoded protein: CASSQESGVTSTDTQYF.

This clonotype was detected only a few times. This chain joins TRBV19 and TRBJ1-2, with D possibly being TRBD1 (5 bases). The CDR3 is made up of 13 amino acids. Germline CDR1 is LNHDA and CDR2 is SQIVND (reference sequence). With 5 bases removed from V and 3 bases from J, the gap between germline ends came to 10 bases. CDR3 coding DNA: TGTGCCAGTAGTCCGGACACCTACTATGGCTACACCTTC. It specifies CASSPDTYYGYTF.

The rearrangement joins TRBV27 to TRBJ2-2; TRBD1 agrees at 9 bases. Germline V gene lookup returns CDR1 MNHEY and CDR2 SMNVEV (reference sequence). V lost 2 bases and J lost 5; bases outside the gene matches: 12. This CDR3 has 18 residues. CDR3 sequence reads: CASSLRSAGQGGTGELFF. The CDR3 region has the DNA TGTGCCAGCAGTTTACGGAGTGCGGGACAGGGAGGAACCGGGGAGCTGTTTTTT.

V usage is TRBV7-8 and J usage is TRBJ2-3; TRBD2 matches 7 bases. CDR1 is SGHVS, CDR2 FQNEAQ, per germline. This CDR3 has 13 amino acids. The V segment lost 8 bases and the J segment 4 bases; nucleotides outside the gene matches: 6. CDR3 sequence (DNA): TGTGCCAGCGGGGCGGGAGTCCCAGATACGCAGTATTTT. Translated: CASGAGVPDTQYF.

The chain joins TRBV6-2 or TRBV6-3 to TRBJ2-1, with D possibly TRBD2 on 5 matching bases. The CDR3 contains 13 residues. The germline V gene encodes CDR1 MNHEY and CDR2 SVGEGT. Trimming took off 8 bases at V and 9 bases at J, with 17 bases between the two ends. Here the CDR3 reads CASCQTGLAEQFF. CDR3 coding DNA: TGTGCCAGCTGTCAGACGGGATTGGCTGAGCAGTTCTTC.

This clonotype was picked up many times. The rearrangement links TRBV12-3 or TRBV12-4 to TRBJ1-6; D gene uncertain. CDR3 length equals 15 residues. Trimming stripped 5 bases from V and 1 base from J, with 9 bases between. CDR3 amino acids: CASSPSGSYNSPLHF. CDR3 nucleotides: TGTGCCAGCAGTCCCTCGGGGTCCTATAATTCACCCCTCCACTTT.

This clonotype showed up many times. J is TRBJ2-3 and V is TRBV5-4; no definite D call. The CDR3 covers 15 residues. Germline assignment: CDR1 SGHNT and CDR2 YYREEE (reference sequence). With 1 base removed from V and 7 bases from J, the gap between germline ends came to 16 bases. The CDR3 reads CASSLWFDSTNTQYF. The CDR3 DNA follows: TGTGCCAGCAGCTTGTGGTTCGATTCCACGAATACGCAGTATTTT.

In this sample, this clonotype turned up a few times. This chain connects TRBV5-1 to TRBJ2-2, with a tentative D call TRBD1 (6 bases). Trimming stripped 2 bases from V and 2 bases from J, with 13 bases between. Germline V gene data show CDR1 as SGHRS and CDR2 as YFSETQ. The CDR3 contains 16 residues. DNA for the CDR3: TGCGCCAGCAGCTTCTCCGGACAGAAAAACACCGGGGAGCTGTTTTTT. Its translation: CASSFSGQKNTGELFF.

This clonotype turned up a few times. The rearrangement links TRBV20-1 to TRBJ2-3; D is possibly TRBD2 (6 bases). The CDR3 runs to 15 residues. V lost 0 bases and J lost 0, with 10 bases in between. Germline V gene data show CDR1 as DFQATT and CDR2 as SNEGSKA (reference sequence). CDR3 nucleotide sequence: TGCAGTGCTAGAGATATAGCGGTGAGCACAGATACGCAGTATTTT. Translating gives CSARDIAVSTDTQYF.

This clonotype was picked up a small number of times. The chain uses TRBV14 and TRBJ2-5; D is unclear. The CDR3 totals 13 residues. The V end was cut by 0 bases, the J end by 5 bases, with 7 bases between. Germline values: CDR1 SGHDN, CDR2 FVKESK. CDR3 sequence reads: CASSQDFRETQYF. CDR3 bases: TGTGCCAGCAGCCAAGACTTCAGGGAGACCCAGTACTTC.

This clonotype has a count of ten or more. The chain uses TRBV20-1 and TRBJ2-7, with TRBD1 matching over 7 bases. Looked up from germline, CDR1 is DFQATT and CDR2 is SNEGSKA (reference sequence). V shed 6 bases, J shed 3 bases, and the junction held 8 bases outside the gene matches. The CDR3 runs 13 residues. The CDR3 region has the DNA TGCAGTGCCGCCGGGGACAGCGACTACGAGCAGTACTTC. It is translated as CSAAGDSDYEQYF.

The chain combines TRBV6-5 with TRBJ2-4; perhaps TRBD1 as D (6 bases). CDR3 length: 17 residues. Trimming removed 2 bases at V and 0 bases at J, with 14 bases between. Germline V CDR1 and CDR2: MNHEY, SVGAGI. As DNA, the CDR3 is TGTGCCAGCAGTTACGGTGGGGGCCAACTAGCCAAAAACATTCAGTACTTC. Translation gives CASSYGGGQLAKNIQYF.

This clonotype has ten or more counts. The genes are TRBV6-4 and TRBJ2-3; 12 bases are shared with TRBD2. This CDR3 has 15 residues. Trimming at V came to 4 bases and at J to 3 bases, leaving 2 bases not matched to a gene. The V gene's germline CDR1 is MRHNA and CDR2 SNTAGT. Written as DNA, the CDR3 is TGTGCCAGCAGTGCTAGCGGGGGGGCAACAGATACGCAGTATTTT. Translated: CASSASGGATDTQYF.